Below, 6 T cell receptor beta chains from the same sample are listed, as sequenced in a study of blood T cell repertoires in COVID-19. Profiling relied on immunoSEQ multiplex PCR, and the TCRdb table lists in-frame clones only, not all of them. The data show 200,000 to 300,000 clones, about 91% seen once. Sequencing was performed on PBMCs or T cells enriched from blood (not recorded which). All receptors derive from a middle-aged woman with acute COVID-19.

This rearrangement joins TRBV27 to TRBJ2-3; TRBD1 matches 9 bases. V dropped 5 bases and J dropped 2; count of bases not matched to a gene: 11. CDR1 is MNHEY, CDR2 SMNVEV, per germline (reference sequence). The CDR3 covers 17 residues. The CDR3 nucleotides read TGTGCCAGCAGTCGCCATACAGGGGGCACAACCACAGATACGCAGTATTTT. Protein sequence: CASSRHTGGTTTDTQYF.

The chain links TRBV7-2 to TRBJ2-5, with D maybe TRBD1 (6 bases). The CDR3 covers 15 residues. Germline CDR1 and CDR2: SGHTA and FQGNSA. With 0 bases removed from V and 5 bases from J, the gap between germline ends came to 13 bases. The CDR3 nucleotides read TGTGCCAGCAGCTTAGCGGGGCGGCAGGGGGAGACCCAGTACTTC. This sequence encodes CASSLAGRQGETQYF.

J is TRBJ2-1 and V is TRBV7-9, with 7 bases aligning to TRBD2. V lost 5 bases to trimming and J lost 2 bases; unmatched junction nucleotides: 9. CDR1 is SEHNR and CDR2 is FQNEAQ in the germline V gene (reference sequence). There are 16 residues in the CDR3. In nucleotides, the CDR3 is TGTGCCAGCAGCCTCGCTAGCGGAGGGACCTACAATGAGCAGTTCTTC. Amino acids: CASSLASGGTYNEQFF. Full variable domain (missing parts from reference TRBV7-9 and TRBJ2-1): DTGVSQNPRHKITKRGQNVTFRCDPISEHNRLYWYRQTLGQGPEFLTYFQNEAQLEKSRLLSDRFSAERPKGSFSTLEIQRTEQGDSAMYLCASSLASGGTYNEQFFGPGTRLTVL.

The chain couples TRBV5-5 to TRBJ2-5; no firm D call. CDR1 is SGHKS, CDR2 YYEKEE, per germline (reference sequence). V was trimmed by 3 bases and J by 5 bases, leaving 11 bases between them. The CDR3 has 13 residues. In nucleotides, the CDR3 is TGTGCCAGCAGCTCCTGGCCGTGGGAGACCCAGTACTTC. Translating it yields CASSSWPWETQYF. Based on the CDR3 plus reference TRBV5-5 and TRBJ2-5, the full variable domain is DAGVTQSPTHLIKTRGQQVTLRCSPISGHKSVSWYQQVLGQGPQFIFQYYEKEERGRGNFPDRFSARQFPNYSSELNVNALLLGDSALYLCASSSWPWETQYFGPGTRLLVL.

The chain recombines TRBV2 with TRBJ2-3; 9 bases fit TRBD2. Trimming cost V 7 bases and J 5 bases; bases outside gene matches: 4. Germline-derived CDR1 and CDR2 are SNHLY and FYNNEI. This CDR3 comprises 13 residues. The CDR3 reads CASIAGVLDTQYF. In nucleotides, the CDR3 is TGTGCCAGCATAGCGGGAGTACTAGATACGCAGTATTTT.

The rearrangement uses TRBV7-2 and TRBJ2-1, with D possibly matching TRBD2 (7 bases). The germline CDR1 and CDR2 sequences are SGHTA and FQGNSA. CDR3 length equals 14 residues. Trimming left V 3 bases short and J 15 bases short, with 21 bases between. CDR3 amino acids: CASSLEVGGPHRFF. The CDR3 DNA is TGTGCCAGCAGCTTGGAGGTGGGGGGGCCCCACCGGTTCTTC.